The clone carrying this TCR beta chain occurred a few times. The antigen remains unidentified. Each sample used at least 6.5 million PBMCs. V shed 5 bases and J 5 bases; nucleotides not matched to a gene: 13. Germline-derived CDR1 and CDR2 are MNHNS and SASEGT. The CDR3 sequence is 18 residues long. PCR was performed a second time for about 7 to 11 cycles using a sample-barcoded 5' primer and a J-beta primer mix. The template-switch adaptor was a 5' adaptor with 12 random nucleotides. It tagged each cDNA molecule. MiXCR, run by TCRdb on the 5' RACE reads, gives a single entry per CDR3 protein. The table records over 1.5 million distinct CDR3 sequences, around half of them present only once. These data are taken from a study of blood T cells in healthy people across ages. The study, taken as a whole, reports: For the donors, CMV status was unknown and possibly confounded expanded clonotype changes. Roughly linear declines in TCR beta diversity per million T cells occurred with age.

This receptor was identified in a middle-aged woman in good health. The V call is TRBV6-1, the J call TRBJ2-3, with 13 nucleotides matching TRBD2. Material for sequencing was blood. The CDR3 DNA reads as TGTGCCAGCAGTCCAAACCCCACTAGCGGGGGGGCGATAGATACGCAGTATTTT. It yields the protein CASSPNPTSGGAIDTQYF.